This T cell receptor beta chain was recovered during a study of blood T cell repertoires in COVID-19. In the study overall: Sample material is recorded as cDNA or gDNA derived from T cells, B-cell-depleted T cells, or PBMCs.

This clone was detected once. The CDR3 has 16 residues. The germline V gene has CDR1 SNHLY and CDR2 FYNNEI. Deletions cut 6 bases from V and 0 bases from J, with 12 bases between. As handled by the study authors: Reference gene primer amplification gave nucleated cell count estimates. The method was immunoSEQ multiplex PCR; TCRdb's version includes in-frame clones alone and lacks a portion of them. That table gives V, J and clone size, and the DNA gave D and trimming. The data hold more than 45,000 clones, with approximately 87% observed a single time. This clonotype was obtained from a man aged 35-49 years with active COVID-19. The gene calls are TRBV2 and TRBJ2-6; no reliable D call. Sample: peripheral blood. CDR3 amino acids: CASSRVFRSGANVLTF. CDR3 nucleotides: TGTGCCAGCAGCCGGGTCTTCCGCTCTGGGGCCAACGTCCTGACTTTC.